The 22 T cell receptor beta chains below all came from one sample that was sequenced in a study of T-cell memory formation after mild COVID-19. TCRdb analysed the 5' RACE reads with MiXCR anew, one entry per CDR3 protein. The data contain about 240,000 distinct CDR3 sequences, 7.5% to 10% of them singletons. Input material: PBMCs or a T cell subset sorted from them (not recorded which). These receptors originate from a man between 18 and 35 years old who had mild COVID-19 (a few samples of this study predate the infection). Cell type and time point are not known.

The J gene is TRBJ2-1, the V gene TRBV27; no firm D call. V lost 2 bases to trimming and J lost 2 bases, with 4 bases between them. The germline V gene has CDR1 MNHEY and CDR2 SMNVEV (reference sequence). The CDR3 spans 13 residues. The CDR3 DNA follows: TGTGCCAGCAGTTTACGGGCCTACAATGAGCAGTTCTTC. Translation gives CASSLRAYNEQFF.

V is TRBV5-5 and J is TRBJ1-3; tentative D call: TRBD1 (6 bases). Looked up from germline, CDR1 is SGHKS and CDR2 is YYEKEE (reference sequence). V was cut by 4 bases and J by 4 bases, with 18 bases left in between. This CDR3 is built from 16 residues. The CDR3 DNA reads TGTGCCAGCAGCCGAGCGACAGGTTTTTCAGGAAACACCATATATTTT. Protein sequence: CASSRATGFSGNTIYF.

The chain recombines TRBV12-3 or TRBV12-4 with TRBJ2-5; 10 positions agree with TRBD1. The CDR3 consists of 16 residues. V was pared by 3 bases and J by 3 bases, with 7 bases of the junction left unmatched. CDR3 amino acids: CASSFGTGVTEETQYF. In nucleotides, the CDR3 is TGTGCCAGCAGTTTCGGGACAGGGGTTACGGAAGAGACCCAGTACTTC.

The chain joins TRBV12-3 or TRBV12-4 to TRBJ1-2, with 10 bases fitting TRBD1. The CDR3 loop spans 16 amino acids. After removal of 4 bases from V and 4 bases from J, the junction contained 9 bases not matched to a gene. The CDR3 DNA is TGTGCCAGCAGTTCCGCGGGACAGGGGAGGGGCTATGGCTACACCTTC. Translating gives CASSSAGQGRGYGYTF.

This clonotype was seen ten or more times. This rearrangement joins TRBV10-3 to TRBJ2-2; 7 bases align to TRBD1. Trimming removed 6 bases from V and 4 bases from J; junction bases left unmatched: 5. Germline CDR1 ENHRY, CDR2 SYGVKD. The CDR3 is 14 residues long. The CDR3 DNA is TGTGCCATCAGAAGACAGGGTGCCACCGGGGAGCTGTTTTTT. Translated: CAIRRQGATGELFF.

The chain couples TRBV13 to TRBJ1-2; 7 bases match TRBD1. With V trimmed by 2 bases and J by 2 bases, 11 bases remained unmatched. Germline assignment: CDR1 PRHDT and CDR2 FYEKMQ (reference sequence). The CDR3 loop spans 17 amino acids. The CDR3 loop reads CASSLTGTATPNYGYTF. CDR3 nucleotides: TGTGCCAGCAGCTTAACTGGGACAGCCACCCCAAACTATGGCTACACCTTC.

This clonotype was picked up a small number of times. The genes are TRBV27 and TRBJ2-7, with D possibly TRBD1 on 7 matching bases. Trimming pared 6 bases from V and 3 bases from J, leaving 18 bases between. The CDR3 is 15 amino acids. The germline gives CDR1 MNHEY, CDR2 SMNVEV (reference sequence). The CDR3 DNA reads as TGTGCCAGCAGCGGGGGACCGGGACAGAACTACGAGCAGTACTTC. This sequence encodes CASSGGPGQNYEQYF.

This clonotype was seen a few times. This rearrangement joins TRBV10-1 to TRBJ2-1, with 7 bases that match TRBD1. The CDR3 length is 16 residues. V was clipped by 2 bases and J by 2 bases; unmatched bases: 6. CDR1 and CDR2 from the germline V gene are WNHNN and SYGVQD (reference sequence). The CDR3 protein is CASSEMTGSPYNEQFF. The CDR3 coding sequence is TGCGCCAGCAGTGAGATGACAGGGAGTCCCTACAATGAGCAGTTCTTC.

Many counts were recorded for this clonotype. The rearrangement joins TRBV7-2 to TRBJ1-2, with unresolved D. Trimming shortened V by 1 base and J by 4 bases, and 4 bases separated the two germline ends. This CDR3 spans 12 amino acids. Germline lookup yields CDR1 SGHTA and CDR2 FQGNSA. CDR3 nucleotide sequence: TGTGCCAGCAGCTTAGAGAGCTATGGCTACACCTTC. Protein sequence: CASSLESYGYTF.

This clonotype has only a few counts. The DNA for the CDR3 is TGTGCCAGCAGCCCCCCTCTTGGCGGTAGCACAGATACGCAGTATTTT. This gives the protein CASSPPLGGSTDTQYF. The rearrangement links TRBV7-9 to TRBJ2-3, with unresolved D. Germline-derived CDR1 and CDR2 are SEHNR and FQNEAQ (reference sequence). The V gene lost 5 bases and the J gene lost 0 bases, with 15 bases spanning the gap. This CDR3 spans 16 amino acids.

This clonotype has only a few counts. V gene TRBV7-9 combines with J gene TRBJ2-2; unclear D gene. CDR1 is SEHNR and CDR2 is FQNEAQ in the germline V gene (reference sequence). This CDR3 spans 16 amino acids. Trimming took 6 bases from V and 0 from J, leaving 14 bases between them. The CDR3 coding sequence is TGTGCCAGCAGTATTCCACCGTTCGCGAACACCGGGGAGCTGTTTTTT. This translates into CASSIPPFANTGELFF.

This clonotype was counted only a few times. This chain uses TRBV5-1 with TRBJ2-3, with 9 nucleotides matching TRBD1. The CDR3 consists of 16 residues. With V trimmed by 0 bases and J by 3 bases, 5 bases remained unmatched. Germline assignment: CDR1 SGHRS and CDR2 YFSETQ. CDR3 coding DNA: TGCGCCAGCAGCTTGGAATACAGGGGGCTGACAGATACGCAGTATTTT. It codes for CASSLEYRGLTDTQYF.

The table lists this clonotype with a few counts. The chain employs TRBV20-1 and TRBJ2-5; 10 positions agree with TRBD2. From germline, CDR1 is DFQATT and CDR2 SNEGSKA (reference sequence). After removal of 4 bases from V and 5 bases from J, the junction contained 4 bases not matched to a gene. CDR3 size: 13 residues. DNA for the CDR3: TGCAGTGCTAAAGGGACTAGCGTCGAGACCCAGTACTTC. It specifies CSAKGTSVETQYF.

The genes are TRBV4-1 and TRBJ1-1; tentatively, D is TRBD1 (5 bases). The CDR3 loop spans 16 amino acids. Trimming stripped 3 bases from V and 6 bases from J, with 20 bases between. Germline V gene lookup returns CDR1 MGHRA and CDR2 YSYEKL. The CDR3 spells CASSQTGTPLKAEAFF. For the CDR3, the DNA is TGCGCCAGCAGCCAGACCGGGACCCCGTTAAAGGCTGAAGCTTTCTTT.

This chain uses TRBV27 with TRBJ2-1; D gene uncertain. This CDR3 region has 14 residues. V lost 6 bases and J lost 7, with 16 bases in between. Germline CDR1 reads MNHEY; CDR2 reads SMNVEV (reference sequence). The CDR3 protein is CASRDDVTRNEQFF. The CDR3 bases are TGTGCCAGCAGAGATGACGTAACCCGGAATGAGCAGTTCTTC.

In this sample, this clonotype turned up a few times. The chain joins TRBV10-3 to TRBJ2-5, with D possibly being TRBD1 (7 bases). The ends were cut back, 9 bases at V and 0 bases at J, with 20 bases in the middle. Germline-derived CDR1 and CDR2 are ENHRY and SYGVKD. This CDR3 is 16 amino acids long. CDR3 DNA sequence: TGTGCCATACGACTAGGAGGGGGCCCACACCAAGAGACCCAGTACTTC. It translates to CAIRLGGGPHQETQYF.

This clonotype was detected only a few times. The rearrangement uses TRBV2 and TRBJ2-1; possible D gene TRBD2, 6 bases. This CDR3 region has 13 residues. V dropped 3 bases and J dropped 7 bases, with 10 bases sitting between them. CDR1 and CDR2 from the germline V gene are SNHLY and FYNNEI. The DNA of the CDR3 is TGTGCCAGCAGTGAGTCGGGGGAGAATGAGCAGTTCTTC. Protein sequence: CASSESGENEQFF.

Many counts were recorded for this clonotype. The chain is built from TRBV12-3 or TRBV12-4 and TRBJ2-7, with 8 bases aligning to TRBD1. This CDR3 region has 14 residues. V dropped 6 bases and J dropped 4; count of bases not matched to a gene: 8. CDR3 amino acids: CASSTGTGFYEQYF. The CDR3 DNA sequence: TGTGCCAGCAGCACCGGGACAGGTTTTTACGAGCAGTACTTC.

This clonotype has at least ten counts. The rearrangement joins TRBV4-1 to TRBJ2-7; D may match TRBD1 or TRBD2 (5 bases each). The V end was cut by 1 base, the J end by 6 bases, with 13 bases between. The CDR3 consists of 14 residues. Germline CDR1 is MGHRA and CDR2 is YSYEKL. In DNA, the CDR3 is TGCGCCAGCAGCCAAGGGACACAAAGCGGCGAGCAGTACGTC. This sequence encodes CASSQGTQSGEQYV.

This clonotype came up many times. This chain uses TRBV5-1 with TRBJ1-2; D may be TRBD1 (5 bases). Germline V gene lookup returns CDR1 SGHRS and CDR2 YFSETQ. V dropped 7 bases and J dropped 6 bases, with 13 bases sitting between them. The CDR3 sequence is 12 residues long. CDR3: CASSRTPDGYTF. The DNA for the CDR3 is TGCGCCAGCTCGAGGACACCTGATGGCTACACCTTC.

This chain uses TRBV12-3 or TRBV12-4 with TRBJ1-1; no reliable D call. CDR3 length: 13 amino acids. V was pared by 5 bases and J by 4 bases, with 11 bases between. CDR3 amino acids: CASSDGRSTEAFF. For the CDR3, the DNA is TGTGCCAGCAGTGACGGACGGTCCACTGAAGCTTTCTTT.

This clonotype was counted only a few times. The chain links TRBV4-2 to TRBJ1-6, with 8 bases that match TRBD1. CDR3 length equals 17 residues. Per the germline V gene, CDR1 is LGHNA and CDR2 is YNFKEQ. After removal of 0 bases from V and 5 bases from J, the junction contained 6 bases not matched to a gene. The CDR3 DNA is TGTGCCAGCAGCCAAGAATGGCAGGGGGCGGATAATTCACCCCTCCACTTT. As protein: CASSQEWQGADNSPLHF.